This TCR beta chain was identified in a study of blood T cell repertoires in COVID-19. Study processing details: From reference gene primer amplification, estimates of nucleated cell counts were derived. Produced via immunoSEQ multiplex PCR; TCRdb's table is partial and in-frame only. V and J calls plus clone size are reproduced from that table; the DNA served to infer D and trimming. The sample carries more than 150,000 clones, roughly 90% recorded once. CDR1 and CDR2 from the germline V gene are SGHTA and FQGNSA. CDR3 length: 14 residues. Trimming removed 5 bases from V and 8 bases from J; junction bases left unmatched: 6.

V is TRBV7-2 and J is TRBJ2-1; 10 bases agree with TRBD1. Sequenced material: peripheral blood. The sequence came from a man aged 45 to 65 with acute or convalescent COVID-19. In nucleotides, the CDR3 is TGTGCCAGCAGCATTCAGACAGGGGGCTATGAGCAGTTCTTC. Protein product: CASSIQTGGYEQFF.